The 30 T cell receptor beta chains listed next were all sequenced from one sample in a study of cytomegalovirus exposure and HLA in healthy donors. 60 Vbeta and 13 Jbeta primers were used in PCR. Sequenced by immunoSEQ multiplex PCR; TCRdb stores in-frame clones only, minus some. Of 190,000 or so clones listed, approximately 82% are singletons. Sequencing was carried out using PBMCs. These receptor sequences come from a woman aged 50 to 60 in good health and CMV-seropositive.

This CDR3 is CASGYDRNTEAFF. The DNA of the CDR3 is TGTGCCAGTGGGTACGACAGGAACACTGAAGCTTTCTTT. This chain joins TRBV19 and TRBJ1-1; TRBD1 is a possible D gene (5 bases). The germline V and J ends were trimmed by 8 bases and 1 base, with 11 bases remaining between them. Germline V lookup: CDR1 LNHDA, CDR2 SQIVND (reference sequence). The CDR3 is 13 amino acids.

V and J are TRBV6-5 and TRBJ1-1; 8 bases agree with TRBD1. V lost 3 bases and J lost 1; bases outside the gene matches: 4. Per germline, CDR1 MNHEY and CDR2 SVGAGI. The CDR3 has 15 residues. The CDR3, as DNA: TGTGCCAGCAGTTATCTCGGGACAGGGAACACTGAAGCTTTCTTT. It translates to CASSYLGTGNTEAFF.

The CDR3 region has the DNA TGTGCCAGCAGCCAATACGGGGGGCGCGACTATGGCTACACCTTC. It is translated as CASSQYGGRDYGYTF. The V call is TRBV14, the J call TRBJ1-2; tentatively, D is TRBD1 (6 bases). The CDR3 is 15 amino acids. Between the trimmed V and J ends, which lost 2 bases and 3 bases, there was a span of 13 bases. Germline CDR1 SGHDN, CDR2 FVKESK.

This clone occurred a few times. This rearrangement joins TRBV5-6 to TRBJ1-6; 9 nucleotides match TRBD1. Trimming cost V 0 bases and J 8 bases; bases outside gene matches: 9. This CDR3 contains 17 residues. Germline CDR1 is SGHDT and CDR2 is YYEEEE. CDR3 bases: TGTGCCAGCAGCTTGGGGCTCGGGACAGGGCGCTATTCACCCCTCCACTTT. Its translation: CASSLGLGTGRYSPLHF.

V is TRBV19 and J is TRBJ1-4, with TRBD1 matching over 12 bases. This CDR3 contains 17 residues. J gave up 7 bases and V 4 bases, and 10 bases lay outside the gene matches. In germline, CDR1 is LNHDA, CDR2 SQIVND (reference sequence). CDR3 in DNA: TGTGCCAGTAGTACCGGGACAGGGGGCGTCCGGAGTGAAAAACTGTTTTTT. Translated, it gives CASSTGTGGVRSEKLFF.

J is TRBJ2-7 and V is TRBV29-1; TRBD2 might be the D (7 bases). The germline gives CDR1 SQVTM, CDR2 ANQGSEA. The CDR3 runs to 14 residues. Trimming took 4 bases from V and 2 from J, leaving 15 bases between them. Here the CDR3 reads CSVVSGGRTYEQYF. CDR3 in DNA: TGCAGCGTTGTCTCGGGGGGCAGGACCTACGAGCAGTACTTC.

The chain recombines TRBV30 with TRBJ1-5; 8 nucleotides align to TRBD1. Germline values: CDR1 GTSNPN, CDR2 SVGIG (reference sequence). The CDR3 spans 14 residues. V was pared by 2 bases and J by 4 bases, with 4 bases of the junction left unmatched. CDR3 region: CAWSPDRGNQPQHF. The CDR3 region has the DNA TGTGCCTGGAGTCCAGACAGGGGAAATCAGCCCCAGCATTTT.

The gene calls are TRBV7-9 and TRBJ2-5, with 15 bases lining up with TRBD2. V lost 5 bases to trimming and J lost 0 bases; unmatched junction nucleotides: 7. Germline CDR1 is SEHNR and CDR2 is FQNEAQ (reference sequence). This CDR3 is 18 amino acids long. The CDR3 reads CASSRGLAGGMYQETQYF. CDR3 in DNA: TGTGCCAGCAGCCGAGGACTAGCGGGGGGGATGTACCAAGAGACCCAGTACTTC.

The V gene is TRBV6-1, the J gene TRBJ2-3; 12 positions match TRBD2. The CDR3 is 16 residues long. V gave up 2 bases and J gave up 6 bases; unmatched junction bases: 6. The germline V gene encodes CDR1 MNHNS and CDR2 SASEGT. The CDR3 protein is CASSEWASGGADTQYF. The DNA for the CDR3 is TGTGCCAGCAGTGAATGGGCTAGCGGGGGGGCCGATACGCAGTATTTT.

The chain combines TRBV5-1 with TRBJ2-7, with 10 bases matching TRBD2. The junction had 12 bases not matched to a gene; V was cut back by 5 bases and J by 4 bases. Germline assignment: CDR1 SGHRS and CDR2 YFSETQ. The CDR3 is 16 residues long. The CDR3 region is CASRRLTSGVMYEQYF. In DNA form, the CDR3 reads TGCGCCAGCAGACGTCTCACTAGCGGGGTAATGTACGAGCAGTACTTC.

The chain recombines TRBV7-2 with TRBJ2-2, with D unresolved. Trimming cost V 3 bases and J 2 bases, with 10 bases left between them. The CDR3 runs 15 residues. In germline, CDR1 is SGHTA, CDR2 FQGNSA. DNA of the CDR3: TGTGCCAGCAGCTTTGGGCAGCCAAACACCGGGGAGCTGTTTTTT. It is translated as CASSFGQPNTGELFF.

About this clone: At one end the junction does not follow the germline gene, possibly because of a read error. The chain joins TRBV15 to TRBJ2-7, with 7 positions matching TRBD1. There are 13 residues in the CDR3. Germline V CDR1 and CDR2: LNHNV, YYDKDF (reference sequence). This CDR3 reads CATSRDRAQGDNF. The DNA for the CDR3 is TGTGCCACCAGCAGAGATCGGGCCCAGGGGGATAACTTC.

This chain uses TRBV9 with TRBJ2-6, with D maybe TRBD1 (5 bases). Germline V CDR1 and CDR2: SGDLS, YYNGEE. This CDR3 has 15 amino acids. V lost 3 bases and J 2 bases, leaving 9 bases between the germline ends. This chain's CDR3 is CASSALRAGANVLTF. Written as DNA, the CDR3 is TGTGCCAGCAGCGCCCTCAGGGCTGGGGCCAACGTCCTGACTTTC.

The CDR3 protein is CASSYDRVSEQYF. CDR3 nucleotides: TGTGCCAGCAGCTATGACAGGGTCAGTGAGCAGTACTTC. V gene TRBV7-2 combines with J gene TRBJ2-7; 7 positions agree with TRBD1. This CDR3 is built from 13 residues. CDR1 SGHTA and CDR2 FQGNSA come from the germline V gene. The J segment lost 7 bases and the V segment lost 4 bases, leaving 7 bases of the junction unmatched. The whole variable domain, remainder taken from reference TRBV7-2 and TRBJ2-7, is GAGVSQSPSNKVTEKGKDVELRCDPISGHTALYWYRQSLGQGLEFLIYFQGNSAPDKSGLPSDRFSAERTGGSVSTLTIQRTQQEDSAVYLCASSYDRVSEQYFGPGTRLTVT.

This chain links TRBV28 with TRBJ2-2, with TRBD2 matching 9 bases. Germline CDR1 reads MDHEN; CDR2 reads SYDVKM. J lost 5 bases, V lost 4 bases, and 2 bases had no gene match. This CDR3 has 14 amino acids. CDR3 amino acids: CASSSSGGTGELFF. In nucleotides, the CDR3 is TGTGCCAGCAGTTCCAGCGGGGGGACCGGGGAGCTGTTTTTT.

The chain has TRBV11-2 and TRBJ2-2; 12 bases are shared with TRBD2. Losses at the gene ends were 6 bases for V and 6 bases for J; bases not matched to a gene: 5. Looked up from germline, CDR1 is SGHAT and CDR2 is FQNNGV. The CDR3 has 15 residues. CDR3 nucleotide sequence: TGTGCCAGCAGTCGAACTAGCGGGGGGTCCGGGGAGCTGTTTTTT. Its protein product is CASSRTSGGSGELFF.

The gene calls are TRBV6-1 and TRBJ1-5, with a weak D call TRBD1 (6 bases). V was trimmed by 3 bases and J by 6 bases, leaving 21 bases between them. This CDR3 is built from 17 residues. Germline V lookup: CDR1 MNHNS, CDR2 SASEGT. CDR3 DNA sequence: TGTGCCAGCAGTGAGGGGGGGCGCGGATTTCTGCGTCAGCCCCAGCATTTT. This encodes CASSEGGRGFLRQPQHF.

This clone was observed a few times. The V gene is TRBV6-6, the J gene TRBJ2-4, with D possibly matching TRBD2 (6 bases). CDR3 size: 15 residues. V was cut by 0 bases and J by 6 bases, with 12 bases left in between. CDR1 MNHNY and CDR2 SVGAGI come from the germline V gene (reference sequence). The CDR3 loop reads CASSYSREAGNIQYF. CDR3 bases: TGTGCCAGCAGTTACTCGAGGGAAGCGGGAAACATTCAGTACTTC.

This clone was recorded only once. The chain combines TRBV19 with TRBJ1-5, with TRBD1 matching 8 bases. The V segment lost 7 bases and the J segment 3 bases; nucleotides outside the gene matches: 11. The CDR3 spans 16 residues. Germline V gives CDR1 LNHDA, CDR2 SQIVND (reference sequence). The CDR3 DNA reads TGTGCCAGTACCCCGGGACAGGAGAATCTCAATCAGCCCCAGCATTTT. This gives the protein CASTPGQENLNQPQHF. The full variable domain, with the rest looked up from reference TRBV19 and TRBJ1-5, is DGGITQSPKYLFRKEGQNVTLSCEQNLNHDAMYWYRQDPGQGLRLIYYSQIVNDFQKGDIAEGYSVSREKKESFPLTVTSAQKNPTAFYLCASTPGQENLNQPQHFGDGTRLSIL.

CDR3 residues: CASSSQGTSGVNEQFF. In DNA form, the CDR3 reads TGTGCCAGCAGCTCACAAGGGACTAGCGGGGTCAATGAGCAGTTCTTC. The rearrangement joins TRBV7-9 to TRBJ2-1, with TRBD2 identical over 13 bases. Germline V lookup: CDR1 SEHNR, CDR2 FQNEAQ (reference sequence). The CDR3 loop spans 16 amino acids. With V trimmed by 4 bases and J by 6 bases, 6 bases remained unmatched.

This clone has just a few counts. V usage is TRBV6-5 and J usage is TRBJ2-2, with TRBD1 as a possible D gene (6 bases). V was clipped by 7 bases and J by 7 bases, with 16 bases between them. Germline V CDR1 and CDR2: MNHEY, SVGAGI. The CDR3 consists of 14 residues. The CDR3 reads CASTLTGPGGELFF. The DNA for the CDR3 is TGTGCCAGCACCCTCACAGGGCCTGGCGGGGAGCTGTTTTTT.

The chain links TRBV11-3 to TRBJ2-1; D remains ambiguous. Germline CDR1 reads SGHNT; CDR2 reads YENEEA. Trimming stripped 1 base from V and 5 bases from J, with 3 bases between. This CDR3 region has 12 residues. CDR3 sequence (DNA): TGTGCCAGCAGCTTAGCCGACAATGAGCAGTTCTTC. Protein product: CASSLADNEQFF.

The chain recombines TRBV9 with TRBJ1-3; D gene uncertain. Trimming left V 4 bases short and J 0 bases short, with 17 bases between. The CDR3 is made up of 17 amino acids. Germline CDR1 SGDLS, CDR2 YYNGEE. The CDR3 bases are TGTGCCAGCAGCCCAGGTGGAGGCTTTTCCTCTGGAAACACCATATATTTT. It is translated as CASSPGGGFSSGNTIYF.

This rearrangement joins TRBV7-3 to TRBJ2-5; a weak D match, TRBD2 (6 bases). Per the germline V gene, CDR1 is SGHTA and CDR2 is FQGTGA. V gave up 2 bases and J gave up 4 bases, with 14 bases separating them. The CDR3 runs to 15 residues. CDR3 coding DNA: TGTGCCAGCAGCTTAGCGGGGTACTCGGGAGAGACCCAGTACTTC. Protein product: CASSLAGYSGETQYF.

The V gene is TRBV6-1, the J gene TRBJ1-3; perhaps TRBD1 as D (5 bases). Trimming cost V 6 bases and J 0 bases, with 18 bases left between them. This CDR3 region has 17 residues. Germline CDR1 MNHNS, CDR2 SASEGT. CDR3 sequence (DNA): TGTGCCAGCAGGGAAATCCCCTTGGGGCGCTCTGGAAACACCATATATTTT. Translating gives CASREIPLGRSGNTIYF.

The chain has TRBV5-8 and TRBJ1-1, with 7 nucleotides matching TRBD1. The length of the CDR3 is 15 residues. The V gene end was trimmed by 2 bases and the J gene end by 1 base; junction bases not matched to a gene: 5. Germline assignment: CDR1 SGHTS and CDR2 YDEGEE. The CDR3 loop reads CASSFAWTGNTEAFF. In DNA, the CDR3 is TGTGCCAGCAGCTTCGCATGGACAGGGAACACTGAAGCTTTCTTT. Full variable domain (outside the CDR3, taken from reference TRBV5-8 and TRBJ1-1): EAGVTQSPTHLIKTRGQQATLRCSPISGHTSVYWYQQALGLGLQFLLWYDEGEERNRGNFPPRFSGRQFPNYSSELNVNALELEDSALYLCASSFAWTGNTEAFFGQGTRLTVV.

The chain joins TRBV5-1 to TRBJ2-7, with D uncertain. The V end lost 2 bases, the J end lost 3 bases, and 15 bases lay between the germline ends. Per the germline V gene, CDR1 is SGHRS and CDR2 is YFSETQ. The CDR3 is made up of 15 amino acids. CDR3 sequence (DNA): TGCGCCAGCAGCTTACCTACCTTTTCAAACTACGAGCAGTACTTC. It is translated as CASSLPTFSNYEQYF.

The CDR3, as DNA: TGCGCCAGCAGCCAAGATGGGACATATGGCTACACCTTC. Protein product: CASSQDGTYGYTF. The chain combines TRBV4-3 with TRBJ1-2, with a tentative D call TRBD1 (6 bases). V lost 0 bases, J lost 5 bases, and 7 bases lay in between. CDR1 and CDR2 from the germline V gene are LGHNA and YSLEER. The CDR3 is made up of 13 amino acids.

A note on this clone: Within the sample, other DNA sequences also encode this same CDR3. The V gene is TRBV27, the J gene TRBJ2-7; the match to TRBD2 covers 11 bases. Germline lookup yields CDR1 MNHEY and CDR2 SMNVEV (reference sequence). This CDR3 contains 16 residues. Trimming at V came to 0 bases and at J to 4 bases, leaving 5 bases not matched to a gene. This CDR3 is CASSLSLAGGPYEQYF. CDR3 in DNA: TGTGCCAGCAGTTTATCGTTAGCGGGGGGGCCTTACGAGCAGTACTTC.

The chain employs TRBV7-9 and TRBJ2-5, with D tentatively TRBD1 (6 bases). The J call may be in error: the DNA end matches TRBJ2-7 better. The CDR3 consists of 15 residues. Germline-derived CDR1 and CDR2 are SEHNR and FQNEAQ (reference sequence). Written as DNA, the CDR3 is TGTGCCAGCAGCTTAGGGCAGGGGCTTTCCTACGAGCAGTACTTC. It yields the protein CASSLGQGLSYEQYF.